These T cell receptor beta chains were read from a single sample in a study of cytomegalovirus exposure and HLA in healthy donors. The data were produced by immunoSEQ multiplex PCR, yet TCRdb's version contains in-frame clones alone and is incomplete. The data show approximately 180,000 clones, over 60% seen once. The sample taken for sequencing was PBMCs. The source is a middle-aged man in good health and CMV-seropositive. The CDR3 runs from the conserved cysteine through the conserved F or W. D genes are given only for firm matches. The listing skips clone size in some rows; elsewhere it reads once, few, many or a size class.

J gene	D gene	clone size	V gene	CDR3 protein	CDR3 DNA
TRBJ1-2	TRBD1	NA	TRBV7-3	CASSFAPRGSGGNGYTF	TGTGCCAGCAGCTTTGCCCCCAGAGGTTCAGGGGGCAATGGCTACACCTTC
TRBJ2-1	TRBD2	NA	TRBV19	CASSTLGGGQFF	TGTGCCAGTAGTACCCTCGGGGGGGGTCAGTTCTTC
TRBJ2-2	TRBD2	once	TRBV2	CASSEGWGGRAGELFF	TGTGCCAGCAGTGAAGGGTGGGGGGGGAGGGCCGGGGAGCTGTTTTTT
TRBJ2-7	NA	NA	TRBV10-3	CAIGTSIHEQYF	TGTGCCATCGGCACTAGTATCCACGAGCAGTACTTC
TRBJ2-7	NA	NA	TRBV4-1	CASSPTVLPTEGEQYF	TGCGCCAGCAGCCCGACAGTACTTCCTACGGAAGGCGAGCAGTACTTC
TRBJ2-1	TRBD2	NA	TRBV5-1	CASSAGGLAGVNEQFF	TGCGCCAGCAGCGCAGGAGGCCTAGCGGGAGTCAATGAGCAGTTCTTC
TRBJ1-5	TRBD1	NA	TRBV19	CASSVGQLFEPQHF	TGTGCCAGTAGTGTGGGACAGCTATTCGAACCCCAGCATTTT
TRBJ2-7	TRBD1	NA	TRBV19	CASSIEGAGQGYEQYF	TGTGCCAGTAGTATAGAGGGAGCTGGACAGGGCTACGAGCAGTACTTC
TRBJ1-2	NA	NA	TRBV27	CASSFQLGAHGYTF	TGTGCCAGCAGTTTTCAACTGGGGGCTCATGGCTACACCTTC
TRBJ2-5	NA	NA	TRBV7-9	CASSPRRGSKETQYF	TGTGCCAGCAGCCCAAGAAGGGGCTCCAAAGAGACCCAGTACTTC
TRBJ2-1	TRBD2	NA	TRBV19	CASRRENEQFF	TGTGCCAGTAGGCGGGAGAATGAGCAGTTCTTC
TRBJ2-3	TRBD2	few	TRBV9	CASSPWTSATDTQYF	TGTGCCAGCAGCCCCTGGACTAGCGCCACAGATACGCAGTATTTT
TRBJ2-7	NA	NA	TRBV21-1	CASSKCASGRSYEQYF	TGTGCCAGCAGCAAATGTGCTAGCGGGAGATCCTACGAGCAGTACTTC
TRBJ2-2	TRBD1	NA	TRBV27	CASSQQGAGNTGELFF	TGTGCCAGCAGTCAACAGGGGGCCGGGAACACCGGGGAGCTGTTTTTT
TRBJ1-5	NA	once	TRBV6-1	CASSEVTGGNQPQHF	TGTGCCAGCAGTGAAGTTACCGGGGGTAATCAGCCCCAGCATTTT
TRBJ1-4	NA	NA	TRBV11-2	CASSLLGSGNEKLFF	TGTGCCAGCAGCTTACTAGGAAGCGGTAATGAAAAACTGTTTTTT
TRBJ2-3	NA	few	TRBV5-1	CASRKNLGAGSDTQYF	TGCGCCAGCAGGAAGAACCTAGGGGCGGGAAGTGATACGCAGTATTTT
TRBJ2-1	TRBD2	NA	TRBV7-2	CASSPSGAGGPDEQFF	TGTGCCAGCAGCCCGTCGGGAGCGGGAGGGCCTGATGAGCAGTTCTTC
TRBJ2-7	TRBD2	once	TRBV10-3	CAIMGGTYEQYF	TGTGCCATCATGGGGGGGACCTACGAGCAGTACTTC
TRBJ1-5	NA	once	TRBV6-6	CASSYEREDNQPQHF	TGTGCCAGCAGTTACGAACGGGAGGACAATCAGCCCCAGCATTTT
TRBJ2-5	NA	NA	TRBV7-2	CASSLASGEVETQYF	TGTGCCAGCAGCTTAGCTAGCGGAGAGGTAGAGACCCAGTACTTC
TRBJ2-5	TRBD2	NA	TRBV5-6	CASSVKSSWAGGSETQYF	TGTGCCAGCAGCGTAAAATCTAGCTGGGCGGGAGGGTCAGAGACCCAGTACTTC
TRBJ2-5	TRBD1	NA	TRBV18	CASSSQEGGRETQYF	TGTGCCAGCTCAAGTCAAGAAGGGGGCCGCGAGACCCAGTACTTC
TRBJ2-5	NA	once	TRBV19	CASSSSGLSQYF	TGTGCCAGTAGTTCGTCAGGACTATCCCAGTACTTC
TRBJ2-5	NA	once	TRBV5-1	CASSLRHQGETQYF	TGCGCCAGCAGCTTGCGACATCAGGGAGAGACCCAGTACTTC
TRBJ1-1	NA	NA	TRBV7-7	CASSVTKNTEAFF	TGTGCCAGCAGCGTCACAAAAAACACTGAAGCTTTCTTT
TRBJ1-2	TRBD1	NA	TRBV6-1	CASLTGHGYGYTF	TGTGCCAGCCTGACAGGGCATGGGTATGGCTACACCTTC
TRBJ1-5	TRBD1	NA	TRBV27	CASSPAGGNNQPQHF	TGTGCCAGCAGTCCTGCAGGGGGCAACAATCAGCCCCAGCATTTT
TRBJ2-1	NA	NA	TRBV5-1	CASSRTVESIEQFF	TGCGCCAGCAGCCGGACAGTTGAGTCGATTGAGCAGTTCTTC
TRBJ1-2	TRBD1	NA	TRBV13	CASSQGQGASGYTF	TGTGCCAGCAGCCAGGGACAGGGGGCAAGTGGCTACACCTTC
TRBJ1-4	TRBD1	few	TRBV6-5	CASSYSVSGGLKLFF	TGTGCCAGCAGTTACTCGGTTTCAGGGGGCCTTAAACTGTTTTTT
TRBJ2-5	TRBD2	NA	TRBV2	CASSEGRTSGRDQETQYF	TGTGCCAGCAGTGAAGGTCGAACTAGCGGGAGGGACCAAGAGACCCAGTACTTC
TRBJ2-7	NA	NA	TRBV21-1	CATPQGSRAEQYF	TGTGCCACCCCGCAGGGGTCCAGGGCTGAGCAGTACTTC
TRBJ1-2	TRBD1	NA	TRBV5-4	CASSLAGTENGYTF	TGTGCCAGCAGCTTGGCCGGGACAGAAAATGGCTACACCTTC
TRBJ1-1	NA	NA	TRBV18	CASSPVEGSEAFF	TGTGCCAGCTCACCAGTGGAGGGATCCGAAGCTTTCTTT
TRBJ2-1	TRBD2	few	TRBV7-2	CASSLSSGGSWREQFF	TGTGCCAGCAGCTTATCTAGCGGAGGATCCTGGAGAGAGCAGTTCTTC
TRBJ2-1	NA	NA	TRBV7-9	CASSLQLAGGDEQFF	TGTGCCAGCAGCTTACAACTAGCCGGAGGGGATGAGCAGTTCTTC
TRBJ1-2	NA	NA	TRBV14	CASSPPGANYGYTF	TGTGCCAGCAGCCCTCCAGGCGCTAACTATGGCTACACCTTC
TRBJ2-4	NA	NA	TRBV6-1	CASSELGGQGSIAKNIQYF	TGTGCCAGCAGTGAATTGGGGGGGCAGGGATCCATAGCCAAAAACATTCAGTACTTC
TRBJ1-2	NA	NA	TRBV7-2	CASSLAGQLYGYTF	TGTGCCAGCAGCTTGGCCGGACAGCTCTATGGCTACACCTTC
TRBJ1-1	TRBD1	NA	TRBV15	CATSRPTGTGKTEAFF	TGTGCCACCAGCAGACCTACCGGGACAGGGAAAACTGAAGCTTTCTTT
TRBJ1-2	TRBD1	NA	TRBV7-3	CASSKTGTASYYGYTF	TGTGCCAGCAGCAAAACCGGGACAGCGAGTTACTATGGCTACACCTTC
TRBJ2-5	NA	NA	TRBV5-1	CASSLTGSETQYF	TGCGCCAGCAGCTTGACAGGGTCCGAGACCCAGTACTTC
TRBJ1-2	NA	NA	TRBV29-1	CSVLIVGGGYTF	TGCAGCGTTCTAATAGTCGGGGGGGGCTACACCTTC
TRBJ2-2	TRBD1	NA	TRBV10-3	CAIKPGQRSTGELFF	TGTGCCATCAAACCGGGACAGCGGTCCACCGGGGAGCTGTTTTTT
TRBJ2-3	TRBD2	NA	TRBV5-4	CASSSKTSGSTDTQYF	TGTGCCAGCAGCTCCAAGACTAGCGGGAGCACAGATACGCAGTATTTT
TRBJ2-2	NA	NA	TRBV27	CASSLNPTTTGELFF	TGTGCCAGCAGTTTAAACCCGACAACCACCGGGGAGCTGTTTTTT
TRBJ1-1	TRBD1	NA	TRBV30	CAWRALGQGNTEAFF	TGTGCCTGGAGAGCCCTAGGACAGGGGAACACTGAAGCTTTCTTT
TRBJ1-3	NA	NA	TRBV15	CATLGPGDEAGGNTIYF	TGTGCCACCCTAGGTCCCGGAGACGAGGCGGGCGGAAACACCATATATTTT